The sequence of this T cell receptor beta chain was determined in a study of Ad26.COV2.S vaccination and SARS-CoV-2 variants. The table came from immunoSEQ multiplex PCR; TCRdb's copy has only in-frame clones and leaves some out. The sample has about 350,000 clones; around 89% are singletons. The CDR3 is made up of 16 amino acids. The germline gives CDR1 SGHKS, CDR2 YYEKEE (reference sequence). V was trimmed by 0 bases and J by 1 base, leaving 13 bases between them. Treatment specified: around 19 received Ad26.COV2.S at low or high dose, single or two shots; five or six received placebo; per-sample allocation not given. The investigators took samples on day 63 after the first vaccine or placebo injection. Cohort 1b enrolled adults aged 18-55 years in Boston.

V is TRBV5-5 and J is TRBJ2-5, with TRBD2 as a possible D gene (7 bases). The sequencing here drew on peripheral blood, taken in a trial of Ad26.COV2.S vaccine versus placebo. The clonotype comes from a person aged 18-65 years who received the Ad26.COV2.S COVID-19 vaccine or a placebo. The CDR3 DNA reads as TGTGCCAGCAGCTTGGTGGCGGGGGCCCCCCAAGAGACCCAGTACTTC. It encodes CASSLVAGAPQETQYF.